These T cell receptor beta chains were read from a single sample in a study of blood T cells in healthy people across ages. MiXCR, applied by TCRdb to the 5' RACE reads, yields one record per CDR3 protein. The sample has almost 1 million distinct CDR3 sequences, roughly half seen once. Specimen: blood. The receptors derive from a woman aged 60 to 75 in good health. The CDR3 runs from the conserved cysteine through the conserved F or W. Each record gives: J gene, D gene, V gene, clone size, CDR3 protein, CDR3 DNA. D genes are given only for firm matches. Clone size is stated in some rows and not others, as once, few, many or a class when expanded.

J gene: TRBJ2-5; D gene: NA; V gene: TRBV29-1; clone size: few; CDR3 protein: CSVAEHLEETQYF; CDR3 DNA: TGCAGCGTTGCCGAACATCTCGAGGAGACCCAGTACTTC
J gene: TRBJ2-7; D gene: NA; V gene: TRBV12-3/TRBV12-4; clone size: few; CDR3 protein: CASSFALRYEQYF; CDR3 DNA: TGTGCCAGCAGTTTTGCACTCCGGTACGAGCAGTACTTC
J gene: TRBJ2-3; D gene: NA; V gene: TRBV24-1; clone size: NA; CDR3 protein: CATSETGNKDTQYF; CDR3 DNA: TGTGCCACCAGTGAAACAGGGAACAAAGATACGCAGTATTTT
J gene: TRBJ2-3; D gene: NA; V gene: TRBV5-1; clone size: many; CDR3 protein: CASSLDTDTQYF; CDR3 DNA: TGCGCCAGCAGCTTGGACACAGATACGCAGTATTTT
J gene: TRBJ2-5; D gene: NA; V gene: TRBV5-1; clone size: NA; CDR3 protein: CASSVGALETQYF; CDR3 DNA: TGCGCCAGCAGCGTGGGGGCCTTGGAGACCCAGTACTTC
J gene: TRBJ1-1; D gene: NA; V gene: TRBV20-1; clone size: NA; CDR3 protein: CSVSLSVVNTEAFF; CDR3 DNA: TGCAGTGTATCTCTTTCTGTAGTTAACACTGAAGCTTTCTTT
J gene: TRBJ2-7; D gene: TRBD1; V gene: TRBV20-1; clone size: few; CDR3 protein: CSPHGGTGTYEQYF; CDR3 DNA: TGCAGTCCACATGGGGGGACAGGTACCTACGAGCAGTACTTC
J gene: TRBJ1-2; D gene: TRBD1; V gene: TRBV7-7; clone size: few; CDR3 protein: CASSAGTEKPNYGYTF; CDR3 DNA: TGTGCCAGCAGCGCCGGGACAGAAAAACCAAACTATGGCTACACCTTC
J gene: TRBJ2-3; D gene: NA; V gene: TRBV2; clone size: NA; CDR3 protein: CASGTFNTDAQYF; CDR3 DNA: TGTGCCAGCGGGACTTTTAACACAGATGCGCAGTATTTT
J gene: TRBJ2-7; D gene: TRBD2; V gene: TRBV7-2; clone size: NA; CDR3 protein: CASNQGGSGKVYEQYF; CDR3 DNA: TGTGCCAGCAACCAAGGAGGTAGCGGGAAGGTGTACGAGCAGTACTTC
J gene: TRBJ2-1; D gene: TRBD2; V gene: TRBV4-2; clone size: NA; CDR3 protein: CASSREAGGSYNEQFF; CDR3 DNA: TGTGCCAGCAGCCGAGAAGCGGGAGGTTCTTACAATGAGCAGTTCTTC
J gene: TRBJ2-5; D gene: NA; V gene: TRBV5-1; clone size: many; CDR3 protein: CASSLYRQETQYF; CDR3 DNA: TGCGCCAGCAGCTTGTACAGGCAAGAGACCCAGTACTTC
J gene: TRBJ2-5; D gene: TRBD2; V gene: TRBV12-3/TRBV12-4; clone size: NA; CDR3 protein: CASSIIAGGKETQYF; CDR3 DNA: TGTGCCAGCAGTATTATAGCGGGAGGGAAAGAGACCCAGTACTTC
J gene: TRBJ2-3; D gene: NA; V gene: TRBV12-3/TRBV12-4; clone size: few; CDR3 protein: CASMVVSGTDTQYF; CDR3 DNA: TGTGCCAGCATGGTGGTTAGCGGCACAGATACGCAGTATTTT
J gene: TRBJ2-7; D gene: NA; V gene: TRBV6-5; clone size: NA; CDR3 protein: CASSLGLLYGQYF; CDR3 DNA: TGTGCCAGCAGTTTGGGTTTACTCTACGGGCAGTACTTC
J gene: TRBJ1-2; D gene: NA; V gene: TRBV20-1; clone size: NA; CDR3 protein: CSATTGTYGYTF; CDR3 DNA: TGCAGTGCTACTACAGGGACCTATGGCTACACCTTC
J gene: TRBJ2-5; D gene: NA; V gene: TRBV12-3/TRBV12-4; clone size: few; CDR3 protein: CASSPPGTRQETQYF; CDR3 DNA: TGTGCCAGCAGTCCGCCTGGGACCCGACAAGAGACCCAGTACTTC
J gene: TRBJ2-7; D gene: NA; V gene: TRBV28; clone size: NA; CDR3 protein: CAVRQSSYEQYF; CDR3 DNA: TGTGCCGTTAGACAGAGCTCCTACGAGCAGTACTTC
J gene: TRBJ2-1; D gene: NA; V gene: TRBV25-1; clone size: NA; CDR3 protein: CASSDLGAGPSIEQFF; CDR3 DNA: TGTGCCAGCAGTGACCTCGGGGCAGGACCTAGTATCGAGCAGTTCTTC
J gene: TRBJ1-2; D gene: NA; V gene: TRBV18; clone size: NA; CDR3 protein: CASTNYNGQGTNYGYTF; CDR3 DNA: TGTGCCAGCACAAACTACAACGGGCAGGGGACTAACTATGGCTACACCTTC
J gene: TRBJ1-2; D gene: TRBD1; V gene: TRBV7-3; clone size: NA; CDR3 protein: CASSLDRASYGYTF; CDR3 DNA: TGTGCCAGCAGCTTGGACAGGGCGTCCTATGGCTACACCTTC
J gene: TRBJ2-2; D gene: TRBD2; V gene: TRBV28; clone size: NA; CDR3 protein: CASSLAGVGTGELFF; CDR3 DNA: TGTGCCAGCAGTTTAGCGGGAGTGGGGACCGGGGAGCTGTTTTTT
J gene: TRBJ2-3; D gene: NA; V gene: TRBV12-3/TRBV12-4; clone size: NA; CDR3 protein: CASSLSQGIDTQYF; CDR3 DNA: TGTGCCAGCAGTTTATCACAGGGTATAGATACGCAGTATTTT
J gene: TRBJ2-1; D gene: NA; V gene: TRBV29-1; clone size: few; CDR3 protein: CSVEDPLVGSYNEQFF; CDR3 DNA: TGCAGCGTTGAAGATCCCCTAGTGGGATCCTACAATGAGCAGTTCTTC
J gene: TRBJ2-7; D gene: NA; V gene: TRBV12-3/TRBV12-4; clone size: NA; CDR3 protein: CASSRRRVYEQYF; CDR3 DNA: TGTGCCAGCAGCCGCCGGCGGGTTTACGAGCAGTACTTC
J gene: TRBJ2-1; D gene: NA; V gene: TRBV11-2; clone size: NA; CDR3 protein: CASSSSRGGLEEFF; CDR3 DNA: TGTGCCAGCAGCTCGTCAAGGGGGGGACTTGAGGAGTTCTTC
J gene: TRBJ2-5; D gene: NA; V gene: TRBV4-1; clone size: few; CDR3 protein: CASSLEGTPGQETQYF; CDR3 DNA: TGCGCCAGCAGCCTAGAAGGGACCCCGGGGCAAGAGACCCAGTACTTC
J gene: TRBJ2-1; D gene: NA; V gene: TRBV29-1; clone size: NA; CDR3 protein: CSVEDYFAGINNELFF; CDR3 DNA: TGCAGCGTTGAAGATTACTTTGCGGGGATAAACAATGAGCTGTTCTTC
J gene: TRBJ2-5; D gene: NA; V gene: TRBV5-1; clone size: NA; CDR3 protein: CASSLGPWEETQYF; CDR3 DNA: TGCGCCAGCAGCTTGGGGCCCTGGGAGGAGACCCAGTACTTC
J gene: TRBJ2-5; D gene: NA; V gene: TRBV12-3/TRBV12-4; clone size: few; CDR3 protein: CASSLSRWVGKTQYF; CDR3 DNA: TGTGCCAGCAGTTTGAGTCGGTGGGTTGGGAAGACCCAGTACTTC
J gene: TRBJ2-3; D gene: NA; V gene: TRBV7-9; clone size: NA; CDR3 protein: CASSFRQLTDTQYF; CDR3 DNA: TGTGCCAGCAGCTTCCGGCAGCTCACAGATACGCAGTATTTT
J gene: TRBJ2-3; D gene: NA; V gene: TRBV13; clone size: NA; CDR3 protein: CASSLRTAGLTDTQYF; CDR3 DNA: TGTGCCAGCAGCTTAAGAACGGCAGGGCTTACAGATACGCAGTATTTT
J gene: TRBJ2-3; D gene: NA; V gene: TRBV12-3/TRBV12-4; clone size: NA; CDR3 protein: CASSLLPGVGTDTQYF; CDR3 DNA: TGTGCCAGCAGCCTACTCCCAGGGGTTGGCACAGATACGCAGTATTTT
J gene: TRBJ2-3; D gene: NA; V gene: TRBV20-1; clone size: NA; CDR3 protein: CSATDLTVGTQYF; CDR3 DNA: TGCAGTGCTACAGACCTTACCGTGGGTACGCAGTATTTT
J gene: TRBJ1-1; D gene: NA; V gene: TRBV12-3/TRBV12-4; clone size: NA; CDR3 protein: CASTGWNTEAFF; CDR3 DNA: TGTGCCAGCACGGGATGGAATACTGAAGCTTTCTTT
J gene: TRBJ2-5; D gene: NA; V gene: TRBV5-1; clone size: NA; CDR3 protein: CASSQTEIRETQYF; CDR3 DNA: TGCGCCAGCAGCCAGACAGAGATCCGAGAGACCCAGTACTTC
J gene: TRBJ1-5; D gene: TRBD1; V gene: TRBV28; clone size: NA; CDR3 protein: CASRGQGAGSNQPQHF; CDR3 DNA: TGTGCCAGCAGGGGACAGGGGGCTGGGAGCAATCAGCCCCAGCATTTT
J gene: TRBJ2-5; D gene: TRBD1; V gene: TRBV20-1; clone size: NA; CDR3 protein: CSASGTGEGWETQYF; CDR3 DNA: TGCAGTGCATCCGGGACAGGGGAGGGTTGGGAGACCCAGTACTTC
J gene: TRBJ2-7; D gene: NA; V gene: TRBV27; clone size: NA; CDR3 protein: CASSRSPGLSSYEQYF; CDR3 DNA: TGTGCCAGCAGTCGATCTCCGGGACTTAGCTCCTACGAGCAGTACTTC
J gene: TRBJ2-7; D gene: NA; V gene: TRBV29-1; clone size: NA; CDR3 protein: CSVSYNEQYF; CDR3 DNA: TGCAGCGTTTCCTACAATGAGCAGTACTTC
J gene: TRBJ2-1; D gene: NA; V gene: TRBV6-2/TRBV6-3; clone size: few; CDR3 protein: CASSYEVIAYNEQFF; CDR3 DNA: TGTGCCAGCAGTTACGAGGTAATAGCATACAATGAGCAGTTCTTC
J gene: TRBJ2-7; D gene: NA; V gene: TRBV4-2; clone size: NA; CDR3 protein: CASSQAKGDEQYF; CDR3 DNA: TGTGCCAGCAGCCAAGCCAAGGGAGACGAGCAGTACTTC
J gene: TRBJ2-6; D gene: NA; V gene: TRBV18; clone size: NA; CDR3 protein: CASSDFTGANVLTF; CDR3 DNA: TGTGCCAGCTCGGACTTTACTGGGGCCAACGTCCTGACTTTC
J gene: TRBJ2-2; D gene: TRBD2; V gene: TRBV6-1; clone size: NA; CDR3 protein: CASIPGTRITGELFF; CDR3 DNA: TGTGCCAGCATCCCAGGGACTAGAATCACCGGGGAGCTGTTTTTT
J gene: TRBJ2-1; D gene: TRBD1; V gene: TRBV6-1; clone size: many; CDR3 protein: CASSEETGGYNEQFF; CDR3 DNA: TGTGCCAGCAGTGAGGAGACAGGGGGCTACAATGAGCAGTTCTTC
J gene: TRBJ2-5; D gene: NA; V gene: TRBV12-3/TRBV12-4; clone size: few; CDR3 protein: CASTRDNRQETQYF; CDR3 DNA: TGTGCCAGCACCCGGGACAATCGGCAAGAGACCCAGTACTTC
J gene: TRBJ2-3; D gene: NA; V gene: TRBV5-1; clone size: NA; CDR3 protein: CASSMAFFTDTQYF; CDR3 DNA: TGCGCCAGCAGCATGGCGTTCTTCACAGATACGCAGTATTTT
J gene: TRBJ2-3; D gene: NA; V gene: TRBV13; clone size: many; CDR3 protein: CASSSRLVGSQYF; CDR3 DNA: TGTGCCAGCAGCTCCCGTTTGGTAGGGTCGCAGTATTTT
J gene: TRBJ1-6; D gene: NA; V gene: TRBV2; clone size: NA; CDR3 protein: CASRPNNFPLHF; CDR3 DNA: TGTGCCAGCAGGCCTAACAACTTCCCCCTCCACTTT
J gene: TRBJ2-1; D gene: NA; V gene: TRBV6-6; clone size: NA; CDR3 protein: CASIKGGTDCNEQFF; CDR3 DNA: TGTGCCAGCATCAAGGGGGGGACAGATTGCAATGAGCAGTTCTTC
J gene: TRBJ2-1; D gene: TRBD1; V gene: TRBV12-3/TRBV12-4; clone size: NA; CDR3 protein: CASSFQGVLNEQFF; CDR3 DNA: TGTGCCAGCAGTTTTCAGGGGGTCCTCAATGAGCAGTTCTTC
J gene: TRBJ2-7; D gene: TRBD2; V gene: TRBV12-3/TRBV12-4; clone size: NA; CDR3 protein: CASNKAGGPGEQYF; CDR3 DNA: TGTGCCAGCAACAAAGCGGGAGGACCCGGCGAGCAGTACTTC
J gene: TRBJ1-2; D gene: NA; V gene: TRBV7-2; clone size: NA; CDR3 protein: CASSSLVLSGYTF; CDR3 DNA: TGTGCCAGCAGCTCTTTGGTGCTTAGTGGCTACACCTTC
J gene: TRBJ2-3; D gene: TRBD2; V gene: TRBV7-2; clone size: NA; CDR3 protein: CASSSGGRVTDTQYF; CDR3 DNA: TGTGCCAGCAGCTCCGGCGGGAGGGTCACAGATACGCAGTATTTT
J gene: TRBJ2-1; D gene: NA; V gene: TRBV7-9; clone size: few; CDR3 protein: CASSPTRLYNEQFF; CDR3 DNA: TGTGCCAGCAGCCCGACTAGATTATACAATGAGCAGTTCTTC
J gene: TRBJ1-2; D gene: NA; V gene: TRBV27; clone size: NA; CDR3 protein: CASRVQANYGYTF; CDR3 DNA: TGTGCCAGCAGGGTACAAGCTAACTATGGCTACACCTTC
J gene: TRBJ2-5; D gene: NA; V gene: TRBV25-1; clone size: once; CDR3 protein: CASTADVTARQETQYF; CDR3 DNA: TGTGCCAGCACCGCTGACGTGACAGCACGACAAGAGACCCAGTACTTC
J gene: TRBJ2-3; D gene: TRBD1; V gene: TRBV4-3; clone size: few; CDR3 protein: CASSQDIGQGGMLTQYF; CDR3 DNA: TGCGCCAGCAGCCAAGATATAGGACAGGGGGGCATGTTAACGCAGTATTTT
J gene: TRBJ2-3; D gene: NA; V gene: TRBV2; clone size: NA; CDR3 protein: CTSSGDSFTDTQYF; CDR3 DNA: TGTACCAGCAGTGGGGACTCCTTCACAGATACGCAGTATTTT